Listed below are T cell receptor beta chains from one sample, sequenced in a study of blood T cell repertoires in COVID-19. The data were produced by immunoSEQ multiplex PCR, yet TCRdb's version contains in-frame clones alone and is incomplete. The data contain 50,000 to 60,000 clones, 83% of them seen just once; the ten biggest clones take up approximately 15%. Sequenced: peripheral blood. The receptors originated from a man in his forties with acute or convalescent COVID-19. Each CDR3 is given with its conserved first and last residue. The order of the fields is J gene, clone size, D gene, V gene, CDR3 DNA, CDR3 protein. The D gene is left open where the match is weak. Clone sizes are given selectively: once, few, many, or a class where the clone is expanded.

j_call: TRBJ2-5; clone_size: .; d_call: TRBD2; v_call: TRBV6-5; cdr3_nt: TGTGCCAGCAGCAGAGCGGGGCCCGGGGAGACCCAGTACTTC; cdr3_aa: CASSRAGPGETQYF
j_call: TRBJ2-5; clone_size: .; d_call: .; v_call: TRBV24-1; cdr3_nt: TGTGCCACCAGTGCCGGACACGGGTCGGGAGAGGAGACCCAGTACTTC; cdr3_aa: CATSAGHGSGEETQYF
j_call: TRBJ1-5; clone_size: .; d_call: .; v_call: TRBV6-5; cdr3_nt: TGTGCCAGCAGTCGGACAAGCAATCAGCCCCAGCATTTT; cdr3_aa: CASSRTSNQPQHF
j_call: TRBJ1-6; clone_size: few; d_call: TRBD1; v_call: TRBV7-2; cdr3_nt: TGTGCCAGCAGCTCCAGGGGGTCGGATTCACCCCTCCACTTT; cdr3_aa: CASSSRGSDSPLHF
j_call: TRBJ2-1; clone_size: .; d_call: TRBD1; v_call: TRBV14; cdr3_nt: TGTGCCAGCAGCCAAGATCGGCAGGGGGCTTACAATGAGCAGTTCTTC; cdr3_aa: CASSQDRQGAYNEQFF
j_call: TRBJ1-2; clone_size: .; d_call: .; v_call: TRBV7-9; cdr3_nt: TGTGCCAGCAGCATAGGGGTGCCCCAGGGGAACACTGGCTACACCTTC; cdr3_aa: CASSIGVPQGNTGYTF
j_call: TRBJ1-2; clone_size: .; d_call: .; v_call: TRBV19; cdr3_nt: TGTGCCAGTAGTATGGGCTCGACAGGAAACTATGGCTACACCTTC; cdr3_aa: CASSMGSTGNYGYTF
j_call: TRBJ1-2; clone_size: .; d_call: .; v_call: TRBV5-6; cdr3_nt: TGTGCCAGCAGCTTGGATAGGGGTAGCTATGGCTACACCTTC; cdr3_aa: CASSLDRGSYGYTF
j_call: TRBJ2-6; clone_size: .; d_call: .; v_call: TRBV28; cdr3_nt: TGTGCCACCAGGGTAGCCGGGGCCAACGTCCTGACTTTC; cdr3_aa: CATRVAGANVLTF
j_call: TRBJ2-2; clone_size: .; d_call: .; v_call: TRBV4-2; cdr3_nt: TGTGCCAGCGAGATTAGTAGCGGACCCACCGGGGAGCTGTTTTTT; cdr3_aa: CASEISSGPTGELFF
j_call: TRBJ2-5; clone_size: .; d_call: TRBD2; v_call: TRBV6-2/TRBV6-3; cdr3_nt: TGTGCCAGCAGTACAACCGAATGGCTAGCGGGGGCAGAGACCCAGTACTTC; cdr3_aa: CASSTTEWLAGAETQYF
j_call: TRBJ2-6; clone_size: .; d_call: TRBD1; v_call: TRBV27; cdr3_nt: TGTGCCAGCAGTACCACCTTAGGGACAGTCTTTAGCTCTGGGGCCAACGTCCTGACTTTC; cdr3_aa: CASSTTLGTVFSSGANVLTF
j_call: TRBJ1-5; clone_size: .; d_call: .; v_call: TRBV5-1; cdr3_nt: TGCGCCAGCAGCCGGGAGGGGGAACAGCCCCAGCATTTT; cdr3_aa: CASSREGEQPQHF
j_call: TRBJ1-3; clone_size: .; d_call: .; v_call: TRBV2; cdr3_nt: TGTGCCAGCAGCCCTGGACAGCCAACTGGAAACACCATATATTTT; cdr3_aa: CASSPGQPTGNTIYF
j_call: TRBJ2-1; clone_size: .; d_call: .; v_call: TRBV2; cdr3_nt: TGTGCCAGCAGTGATCGGGGAAGCTCCTACAATGAGCAGTTCTTC; cdr3_aa: CASSDRGSSYNEQFF
j_call: TRBJ2-5; clone_size: .; d_call: TRBD2; v_call: TRBV5-1; cdr3_nt: TGCGCCAGCAGAAAGGGTAGCGGGACTGAGACCCAGTACTTC; cdr3_aa: CASRKGSGTETQYF
j_call: TRBJ1-2; clone_size: once; d_call: TRBD1; v_call: TRBV24-1; cdr3_nt: TGTGCCACCAGTGTGGGGGGTAGGGGGACAGCCTTCTACACCTTC; cdr3_aa: CATSVGGRGTAFYTF
j_call: TRBJ2-2; clone_size: .; d_call: .; v_call: TRBV7-6; cdr3_nt: TGTGCCAGCAGCTTAATGCCGGGGGCGAACACCGGGGAGCTGTTTTTT; cdr3_aa: CASSLMPGANTGELFF
j_call: TRBJ1-1; clone_size: .; d_call: .; v_call: TRBV18; cdr3_nt: TGTGCCAGCTCACTCGACCAGGGGAACACTGAAGCTTTCTTT; cdr3_aa: CASSLDQGNTEAFF
j_call: TRBJ1-3; clone_size: .; d_call: .; v_call: TRBV3-1/TRBV3-2; cdr3_nt: TGTGCCAGCAGCGTCCCAGGGGTAAATTCTGGAAACACCATATATTTT; cdr3_aa: CASSVPGVNSGNTIYF
j_call: TRBJ2-1; clone_size: once; d_call: TRBD2; v_call: TRBV7-2; cdr3_nt: TGTGCCAGCAGCGGATGGATAGCGGGAGGCAATGAGCAGTTCTTC; cdr3_aa: CASSGWIAGGNEQFF
j_call: TRBJ2-1; clone_size: .; d_call: TRBD2; v_call: TRBV24-1; cdr3_nt: TGTGCCACCAGTGACTCGGGACTAGCGGGAGGAAGAAATGAGCAGTTCTTC; cdr3_aa: CATSDSGLAGGRNEQFF
j_call: TRBJ2-3; clone_size: .; d_call: .; v_call: TRBV28; cdr3_nt: TGTGCCAGCAGTAGTAGCGGCGGAACAATGGATACGCAGTATTTT; cdr3_aa: CASSSSGGTMDTQYF